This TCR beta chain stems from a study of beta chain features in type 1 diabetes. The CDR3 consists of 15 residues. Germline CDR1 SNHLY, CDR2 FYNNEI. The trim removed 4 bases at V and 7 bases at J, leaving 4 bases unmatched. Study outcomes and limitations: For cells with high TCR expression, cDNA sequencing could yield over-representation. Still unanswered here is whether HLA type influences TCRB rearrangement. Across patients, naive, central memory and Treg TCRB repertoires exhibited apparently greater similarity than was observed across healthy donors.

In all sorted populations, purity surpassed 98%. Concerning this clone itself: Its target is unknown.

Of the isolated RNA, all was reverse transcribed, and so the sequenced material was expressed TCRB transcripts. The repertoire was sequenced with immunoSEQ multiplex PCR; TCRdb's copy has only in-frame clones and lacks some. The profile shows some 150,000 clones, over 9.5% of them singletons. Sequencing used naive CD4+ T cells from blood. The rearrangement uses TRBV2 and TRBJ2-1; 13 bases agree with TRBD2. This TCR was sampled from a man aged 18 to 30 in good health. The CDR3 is CASSAGTSGVNEQFF. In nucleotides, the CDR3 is TGTGCCAGCAGTGCTGGGACTAGCGGGGTGAATGAGCAGTTCTTC.